This TCR beta chain was sequenced in a study of OX40 agonist ivuxolimab in advanced cancers. General observations from the study: Near-lowest levels of clonal expansion characterized partial responders at 0.1-3.0 mg/kg. With doses of 0.1 to 3.0 mg/kg, CD4+ and CD8+ blood T cells had undergone clonal expansion by week 6.

Worth noting for this clone: Its antigen is currently unknown.

Here immunoSEQ multiplex PCR was the method, and the copy in TCRdb shows in-frame clones only, minus some. The table has roughly 100,000 clones, roughly nine tenths seen once; the top ten hold less than 3.5%. V lost 0 bases and J lost 2, with 14 bases in between. This CDR3 is 16 amino acids long. Germline assignment: CDR1 MNHNS and CDR2 SASEGT. The sample in question was CD4+ or CD8+ T cells sorted from blood, obtained in a trial of the OX40 agonist ivuxolimab. This chain connects TRBV6-1 to TRBJ2-7; D is ambiguous. This TCR was sampled from an adult with an advanced solid tumor such as melanoma, head and neck, liver or kidney cancer. The CDR3: CASSEALVGSPYEQYF. The CDR3 DNA is TGTGCCAGCAGTGAAGCGCTCGTCGGGTCCCCCTACGAGCAGTACTTC.